This T cell receptor beta chain was observed in a study of CD8+CD57+ T cells in acquired aplastic anemia. Notes on the study in general: The number of CD8+ CDR3 sequences shared by patients and controls was approximately 30.

The TCR beta profiling, which covered VDJ combination and CDR3 sequence, was carried out using genomic DNA as the template. A single record per CDR3 protein comes from TCRdb applying MiXCR to the reads. In the table there are 130,000 or so distinct CDR3 sequences, about 40% of which are singletons. As regards this clonotype: Its antigen is still unknown.

Sequencing used sorted CD4+, CD8+, or CD8+CD57+ T cells (not recorded which) from PBMCs. The TCR was taken from a human donor in good health, serving as a control.

The CDR3 here is CASSVPGTSGRRAGELFF. In DNA form, the CDR3 reads TGTGCCAGCAGCGTCCCCGGGACTAGCGGGAGAAGGGCCGGGGAGCTGTTTTTT. The rearrangement uses TRBV9 and TRBJ2-2; the match to TRBD2 covers 14 bases. This CDR3 region has 18 residues. V lost 2 bases, J lost 6 bases, and 9 bases stayed unmatched. Looked up from germline, CDR1 is SGDLS and CDR2 is YYNGEE.